The 32 T cell receptor beta chains reported below all come from one sample, sequenced in a study of CD8 T cells in ankylosing spondylitis. Study outcomes and limitations: One TCR beta motif, made up of roughly eight highly homologous variants, appeared characteristic of ankylosing spondylitis blood.

TCRdb independently ran MiXCR on the 5' RACE reads; one entry per CDR3 protein. Among hundreds of thousands of distinct CDR3 sequences listed, about an eighth were seen once. Their antigens are not known. Sequenced input: blood, either unsorted or a sorted T cell fraction (not recorded which). These receptors were taken from a male donor with ankylosing spondylitis.

The V gene is TRBV6-1, the J gene TRBJ1-5, with D hard to call. CDR3 length equals 14 residues. Trimming took off 2 bases at V and 4 bases at J, with 9 bases between the two ends. Germline V gene data show CDR1 as MNHNS and CDR2 as SASEGT. The CDR3 loop is CASSEQMSNQPQHF. Here the CDR3 DNA reads TGTGCCAGCAGTGAACAGATGTCAAATCAGCCCCAGCATTTT.

This clonotype showed up just a few times. J is TRBJ1-5 and V is TRBV7-9; no firm D call. CDR1 and CDR2 (germline): SEHNR, FQNEAQ (reference sequence). The ends were cut back, 3 bases at V and 2 bases at J, with 14 bases in the middle. CDR3 size: 16 residues. CDR3 residues: CASSLRGSDGNQPQHF. For the CDR3, the DNA is TGTGCCAGCAGCTTGCGGGGATCGGATGGCAATCAGCCCCAGCATTTT.

There are a few counts of this clonotype. V and J are TRBV4-3 and TRBJ2-7, with 10 bases fitting TRBD2. The V segment lost 4 bases and the J segment 6 bases; nucleotides outside the gene matches: 6. CDR1 is LGHNA, CDR2 YSLEER, per germline. This CDR3 has 14 residues. The CDR3 sequence is CASSRQAGGPEQYF. The CDR3 DNA reads TGCGCCAGCAGCCGACAAGCGGGGGGGCCCGAGCAGTACTTC.

The rearrangement uses TRBV21-1 and TRBJ1-5; the table calls TRBD1, which could not be checked here. TRBV21-1 is a pseudogene. The CDR3 spans 16 residues. Written as DNA, the CDR3 is TGTGCCAGCAGTCGAATGGGGACAGACAAGAATCAGCCCCAGCATTTT. The encoded protein is CASSRMGTDKNQPQHF.

The V and J genes are TRBV6-1 and TRBJ2-1; the D gene is possibly TRBD1 (5 bases). The CDR3 extends over 14 amino acids. The ends were cut back, 2 bases at V and 7 bases at J, with 12 bases in the middle. CDR1 MNHNS and CDR2 SASEGT come from the germline V gene. The CDR3 bases are TGTGCCAGCAGTGAAAACAGGATGGCAAATGAGCAGTTCTTC. It translates to CASSENRMANEQFF.

The V call is TRBV10-3, the J call TRBJ2-5; D remains ambiguous. Germline V gene lookup returns CDR1 ENHRY and CDR2 SYGVKD. V was trimmed by 11 bases and J by 5 bases, leaving 15 bases between them. The CDR3 extends over 12 amino acids. In DNA, the CDR3 is TGTGCCTCCCCCTTTCTGGGGGAGACCCAGTACTTC. Encoded protein: CASPFLGETQYF.

The V gene is TRBV7-2, the J gene TRBJ1-6; unclear D gene. Trimming shortened V by 1 base and J by 7 bases, and 20 bases separated the two germline ends. The V gene's germline CDR1 is SGHTA and CDR2 FQGNSA. The CDR3 is 18 residues long. The CDR3 reads CASSLGPTRDHGNSPLHF. The CDR3 nucleotides are TGTGCCAGCAGCTTAGGGCCCACGAGGGATCACGGAAATTCACCCCTCCACTTT.

The chain has TRBV7-8 and TRBJ2-5; D may be TRBD2 (6 bases). The V and J ends lost 0 bases and 4 bases respectively, with 9 bases between them. The CDR3 is 14 residues long. Germline CDR1 is SGHVS and CDR2 is FQNEAQ. DNA of the CDR3: TGTGCCAGCAGCTTAGCCGGGGACTTAGAGACCCAGTACTTC. Its protein product is CASSLAGDLETQYF.

This clonotype was picked up one time. The gene calls are TRBV29-1 and TRBJ1-2; 8 bases line up with TRBD1. The CDR3 contains 16 residues. Trimming at V came to 0 bases and at J to 2 bases, leaving 8 bases not matched to a gene. Germline values: CDR1 SQVTM, CDR2 ANQGSEA. For the CDR3, the DNA is TGCAGCGTTGAAGATCAGGGGGCGGGGTACAACTATGGCTACACCTTC. Its translation: CSVEDQGAGYNYGYTF.

This clonotype turned up a few times. This chain connects TRBV20-1 to TRBJ2-7; 9 nucleotides agree with TRBD2. J gave up 4 bases and V 3 bases, and 7 bases lay outside the gene matches. The germline gives CDR1 DFQATT, CDR2 SNEGSKA (reference sequence). The CDR3 runs 14 residues. The CDR3 loop is CSASLAGSLYEQYF. The CDR3 bases are TGCAGTGCTAGCCTAGCGGGAAGCTTGTACGAGCAGTACTTC.

The chain has TRBV6-5 and TRBJ2-7, with no clear D. The CDR3 consists of 15 residues. Germline V gene sequence: CDR1 MNHEY, CDR2 SVGAGI. Trimming removed 0 bases from V and 3 bases from J, with 12 bases in between. This CDR3 reads CASSYSGFVDYEQYF. CDR3 DNA: TGTGCCAGCAGTTACTCAGGTTTCGTGGACTACGAGCAGTACTTC.

The chain combines TRBV7-2 with TRBJ2-5; 15 bases agree with TRBD2. The V gene end was trimmed by 4 bases and the J gene end by 5 bases; junction bases not matched to a gene: 5. Germline V gene sequence: CDR1 SGHTA, CDR2 FQGNSA. The CDR3 has 16 amino acids. CDR3 bases: TGTGCCAGCAGCTATGGACTAGCGGGAGGGTGGGAGACCCAGTACTTC. Its protein is CASSYGLAGGWETQYF.

This clonotype was counted at least ten times. The chain links TRBV29-1 to TRBJ2-1, with no clear D. This CDR3 has 14 residues. Germline V gene data show CDR1 as SQVTM and CDR2 as ANQGSEA. Trimming removed 2 bases from V and 4 bases from J, with 12 bases in between. The CDR3, as DNA: TGCAGCGTTGAATTCCAACGAACATACAATGAGCAGTTCTTC. It specifies CSVEFQRTYNEQFF.

Many counts were recorded for this clonotype. The J gene is TRBJ1-2, the V gene TRBV29-1; no definite D call. In germline, CDR1 is SQVTM, CDR2 ANQGSEA. This CDR3 has 11 amino acids. V was cut by 5 bases and J by 8 bases, with 12 bases left in between. CDR3 in amino acids: CSVNEVGGYTF. In DNA, the CDR3 is TGCAGCGTTAACGAGGTTGGAGGCTACACCTTC.

This clonotype was counted ten times or more. The chain joins TRBV5-4 to TRBJ2-1; 7 nucleotides line up with TRBD2. Trimming at V came to 0 bases and at J to 5 bases, leaving 5 bases not matched to a gene. The CDR3 is made up of 15 amino acids. Germline loops: CDR1 SGHNT, CDR2 YYREEE (reference sequence). CDR3 protein: CASSLAAGEDNEQFF. CDR3 nucleotide sequence: TGTGCCAGCAGCTTGGCGGCGGGAGAGGACAATGAGCAGTTCTTC.

The CDR3 sequence: CSARRSPSAEQYF. CDR3 sequence (DNA): TGCAGTGCTAGACGGAGTCCCTCCGCCGAGCAGTACTTC. The V and J genes are TRBV20-1 and TRBJ2-7; D uncertain. CDR1 DFQATT and CDR2 SNEGSKA come from the germline V gene (reference sequence). The germline V and J ends were trimmed by 2 bases and 6 bases, with 14 bases remaining between them. CDR3 length equals 13 residues.

CDR3 sequence reads: CAISVAGEETQYF. The CDR3 DNA follows: TGTGCCATCAGCGTAGCGGGAGAAGAGACCCAGTACTTC. The V call is TRBV10-3, the J call TRBJ2-5, with 9 bases lining up with TRBD2. V lost 6 bases and J lost 3; bases outside the gene matches: 2. The CDR3 length is 13 residues. Germline V gives CDR1 ENHRY, CDR2 SYGVKD.

V usage is TRBV7-2 and J usage is TRBJ1-6; TRBD1 is a possible D gene (6 bases). Germline V gene data show CDR1 as SGHTA and CDR2 as FQGNSA. V dropped 3 bases and J dropped 4 bases, with 16 bases sitting between them. This CDR3 spans 17 amino acids. This CDR3 is CASSFRWTVGYNSPLHF. CDR3 nucleotides: TGTGCCAGCAGCTTCCGGTGGACAGTGGGGTATAATTCACCCCTCCACTTT.

The genes are TRBV11-2 and TRBJ2-7; 9 nucleotides line up with TRBD1. The CDR3 totals 18 residues. In germline, CDR1 is SGHAT, CDR2 FQNNGV. Unmatched junction bases numbered 13, after V lost 3 bases and J lost 1 base. The CDR3 loop is CASSFPRTGQGRSYEQYF. CDR3 DNA: TGTGCCAGCAGCTTCCCCCGAACTGGACAGGGGCGATCCTACGAGCAGTACTTC.

This clonotype has only a few counts. This rearrangement joins TRBV5-1 to TRBJ1-1; D not resolved. The CDR3 has 14 amino acids. In germline, CDR1 is SGHRS, CDR2 YFSETQ. Trimming removed 0 bases at V and 2 bases at J, with 8 bases between. CDR3: CASSLGYDNTEAFF. The CDR3 region has the DNA TGCGCCAGCAGCTTGGGTTACGACAACACTGAAGCTTTCTTT.

Many counts were recorded for this clonotype. This chain uses TRBV29-1 with TRBJ1-1; D not certain. V was shortened by 0 bases and J by 0 bases, with 5 bases between the two germline ends. The CDR3 extends over 13 amino acids. Germline V gene data show CDR1 as SQVTM and CDR2 as ANQGSEA. As DNA, the CDR3 is TGCAGCGTTGAAGATAATTTGAACACTGAAGCTTTCTTT. Translated: CSVEDNLNTEAFF.

Only a few counts were recorded for this clonotype. The chain carries TRBV7-2 and TRBJ2-5; 8 bases fit TRBD1. Germline V gene data show CDR1 as SGHTA and CDR2 as FQGNSA. The CDR3 loop spans 14 amino acids. V was clipped by 7 bases and J by 5 bases; unmatched bases: 9. Here the CDR3 DNA reads TGTGCCAGCACCCAAAACAGGGGGAGCGAGACCCAGTACTTC. Translating it yields CASTQNRGSETQYF.

This chain uses TRBV11-3 with TRBJ2-5; 11 nucleotides align to TRBD2. CDR3 length equals 13 residues. J lost 10 bases, V lost 2 bases, and 3 bases had no gene match. The V gene's germline CDR1 is SGHNT and CDR2 YENEEA. The CDR3 nucleotides are TGTGCCAGCAGCTTAAATAGCGGGAGGGTCCAGTACTTC. Protein sequence: CASSLNSGRVQYF.

This clonotype was found a few times. The chain couples TRBV20-1 to TRBJ2-2; the D call may be TRBD1 or TRBD2 (6 bases each). The CDR3 contains 13 residues. V was clipped by 4 bases and J by 5 bases, with 11 bases between them. Germline V gene data show CDR1 as DFQATT and CDR2 as SNEGSKA (reference sequence). The CDR3 reads CSATGARTGELFF. The CDR3 DNA is TGCAGTGCTACGGGGGCGCGGACCGGGGAGCTGTTTTTT.

This chain connects TRBV20-1 to TRBJ2-1; TRBD2 agrees at 9 bases. Losses at the gene ends were 3 bases for V and 4 bases for J; bases not matched to a gene: 4. The CDR3 runs 14 residues. In germline, CDR1 is DFQATT, CDR2 SNEGSKA (reference sequence). CDR3 protein: CSASAGGPYNEQFF. The CDR3, as DNA: TGCAGTGCTAGCGCGGGGGGGCCGTACAATGAGCAGTTCTTC.

The sample holds a few counts of this clonotype. The chain combines TRBV6-2 or TRBV6-3 with TRBJ2-7; possibly TRBD1 for D (5 bases). Trimming removed 5 bases at V and 0 bases at J, with 17 bases between. The CDR3 is made up of 16 amino acids. From germline, CDR1 is MNHEY and CDR2 SVGEGT. The CDR3 here is CASSQTGFLGSYEQYF. In nucleotides, the CDR3 is TGTGCCAGCAGTCAAACAGGTTTCCTCGGCTCCTACGAGCAGTACTTC.

This clonotype was detected a few times. The chain recombines TRBV28 with TRBJ1-5; 8 bases are a match to TRBD1. The CDR3 is made up of 16 amino acids. Trimming removed 6 bases from V and 6 bases from J; junction bases left unmatched: 13. Looked up from germline, CDR1 is MDHEN and CDR2 is SYDVKM. Written as DNA, the CDR3 is TGTGCCAGCAGACCAACGACCCAGGGGGCATCTCAGCCCCAGCATTTT. It yields the protein CASRPTTQGASQPQHF.

V is TRBV20-1 and J is TRBJ1-1; 9 bases agree with TRBD1. After removal of 5 bases from V and 5 bases from J, the junction contained 6 bases not matched to a gene. Germline V gene data show CDR1 as DFQATT and CDR2 as SNEGSKA (reference sequence). The CDR3 runs to 13 residues. CDR3 residues: CSAVTGGETEAFF. Here the CDR3 DNA reads TGCAGTGCTGTAACAGGGGGCGAAACTGAAGCTTTCTTT.

This clonotype has ten or more counts. V usage is TRBV7-9 and J usage is TRBJ1-1, with 7 bases that match TRBD1. CDR1 SEHNR and CDR2 FQNEAQ come from the germline V gene (reference sequence). Trimming took 5 bases from V and 2 from J; bases not matched to a gene: 8. The CDR3 runs to 15 residues. The CDR3 DNA reads as TGTGCCAGCAGCACTAGGACAGGAGTTAACACTGAAGCTTTCTTT. It codes for CASSTRTGVNTEAFF.

The chain recombines TRBV5-1 with TRBJ2-5; no firm D call. CDR1 and CDR2 from the germline V gene are SGHRS and YFSETQ. Trimming cost V 2 bases and J 5 bases, with 10 bases left between them. This CDR3 comprises 13 residues. DNA of the CDR3: TGCGCCAGCAGCTTAGGCGATCGGGAGACCCAGTACTTC. Encoded protein: CASSLGDRETQYF.

V usage is TRBV18 and J usage is TRBJ1-1; D is uncertain. V lost 2 bases, J lost 1 base, and 11 bases lay in between. The germline CDR1 and CDR2 sequences are KGHSH and LQKENI. The CDR3 contains 15 residues. CDR3 residues: CASSPESRRNTEAFF. The DNA for the CDR3 is TGTGCCAGCTCACCAGAGAGCCGTCGGAACACTGAAGCTTTCTTT. The full variable domain, its missing parts supplied by reference TRBV18 and TRBJ1-1, is NAGVMQNPRHLVRRRGQEARLRCSPMKGHSHVYWYRQLPEEGLKFMVYLQKENIIDESGMPKERFSAEFPKEGPSILRIQQVVRGDSAAYFCASSPESRRNTEAFFGQGTRLTVV.

This sequence joins TRBV6-5 and TRBJ1-4, with no clear D. The CDR3 runs 12 residues. Germline V gene lookup returns CDR1 MNHEY and CDR2 SVGAGI. V lost 4 bases, J lost 7 bases, and 7 bases lay in between. CDR3 bases: TGTGCCAGCAGTTCTCTCGGTGAAAAACTGTTTTTT. Amino acid sequence: CASSSLGEKLFF.